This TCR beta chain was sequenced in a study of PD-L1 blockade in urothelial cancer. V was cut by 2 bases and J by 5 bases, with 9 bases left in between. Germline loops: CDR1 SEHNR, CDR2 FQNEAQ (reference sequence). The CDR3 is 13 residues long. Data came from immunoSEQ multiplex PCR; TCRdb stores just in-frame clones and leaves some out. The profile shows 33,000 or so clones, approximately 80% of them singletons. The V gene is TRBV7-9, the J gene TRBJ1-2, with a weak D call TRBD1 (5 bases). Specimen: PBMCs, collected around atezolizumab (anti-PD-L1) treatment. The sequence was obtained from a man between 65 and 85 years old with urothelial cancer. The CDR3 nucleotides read TGTGCCAGCAGCTTAAATCAGGGTTATGGCTACACCTTC. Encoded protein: CASSLNQGYGYTF.